This T cell receptor beta chain was observed in a study of vaccination and CD4 T cells after COVID-19. Researchers used the Oncomine TCR Beta short-read assay to sequence DNA from cultured CD4+ T cells. TCRdb reanalysed the PCR reads using MiXCR and keeps one entry per CDR3 protein. The table lists about 11,000 distinct CDR3 sequences, less than 70% of them singletons. Stated treatment: approximately 11-day PBMC culture with coronavirus spike peptide pools or control peptides (ViraFEST assay). Details on this clonotype: Its matching antigen is unknown.

CDR3 length: 15 amino acids. The V gene end was trimmed by 8 bases and the J gene end by 2 bases; junction bases not matched to a gene: 10. V is TRBV5-3 and J is TRBJ1-2; TRBD1 agrees at 9 bases. TRBV5-3 is an open reading frame whose function is uncertain. The sample was CD4+ T cells from blood, cultured in vitro. The TCR was taken from a human donor who had recovered from COVID-19. Here the CDR3 DNA reads TGTGCCAGCAGTTCCTACAGGGGGCCGAACTATGGCTACACCTTC. Amino acids: CASSSYRGPNYGYTF.